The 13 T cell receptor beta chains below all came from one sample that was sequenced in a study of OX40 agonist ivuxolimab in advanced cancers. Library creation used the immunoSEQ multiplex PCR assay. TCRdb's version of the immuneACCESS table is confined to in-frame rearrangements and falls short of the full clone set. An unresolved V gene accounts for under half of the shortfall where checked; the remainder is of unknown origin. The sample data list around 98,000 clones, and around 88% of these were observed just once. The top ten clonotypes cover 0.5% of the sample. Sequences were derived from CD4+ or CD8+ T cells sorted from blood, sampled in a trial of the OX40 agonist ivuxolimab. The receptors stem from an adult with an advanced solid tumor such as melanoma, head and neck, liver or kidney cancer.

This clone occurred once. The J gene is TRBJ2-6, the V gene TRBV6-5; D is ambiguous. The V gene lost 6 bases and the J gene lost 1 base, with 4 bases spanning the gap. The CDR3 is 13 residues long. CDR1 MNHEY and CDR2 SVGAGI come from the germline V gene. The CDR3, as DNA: TGTGCCAGCAGGGAATCTGGGGCCAACGTCCTGACTTTC. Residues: CASRESGANVLTF.

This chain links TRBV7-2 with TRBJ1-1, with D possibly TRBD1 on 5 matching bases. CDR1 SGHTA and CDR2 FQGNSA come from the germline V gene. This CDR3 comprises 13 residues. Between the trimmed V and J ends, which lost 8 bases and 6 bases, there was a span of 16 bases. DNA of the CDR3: TGTGCCAGCGAGCGGCCAGTGGGGGCTGAAGCTTTCTTT. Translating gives CASERPVGAEAFF.

CDR3 region: CASSSGVVDNEQFF. The CDR3 DNA sequence: TGTGCCAGCAGCTCGGGGGTGGTTGACAATGAGCAGTTCTTC. This chain connects TRBV7-2 to TRBJ2-1, with a tentative D call TRBD2 (6 bases). The CDR3 covers 14 residues. V lost 4 bases to trimming and J lost 5 bases, with 12 bases between them. CDR1 and CDR2 (germline): SGHTA, FQGNSA.

CDR3 bases: TGTGCCAGCAGCTTTGAAGGAACCCAAGAGACCCAGTACTTC. Translated, it gives CASSFEGTQETQYF. The rearrangement joins TRBV7-9 to TRBJ2-5; D not certain. This CDR3 contains 14 residues. V dropped 3 bases and J dropped 1 base, with 9 bases sitting between them. Germline CDR1 and CDR2: SEHNR and FQNEAQ (reference sequence). Full variable domain (rest looked up from reference TRBV7-9 and TRBJ2-5): DTGVSQNPRHKITKRGQNVTFRCDPISEHNRLYWYRQTLGQGPEFLTYFQNEAQLEKSRLLSDRFSAERPKGSFSTLEIQRTEQGDSAMYLCASSFEGTQETQYFGPGTRLLVL.

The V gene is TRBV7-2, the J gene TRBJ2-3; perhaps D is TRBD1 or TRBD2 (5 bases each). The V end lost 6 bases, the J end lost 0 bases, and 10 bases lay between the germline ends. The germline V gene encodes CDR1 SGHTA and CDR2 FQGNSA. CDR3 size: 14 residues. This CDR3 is CASRRGGSTDTQYF. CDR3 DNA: TGTGCCAGCAGACGTGGGGGAAGCACAGATACGCAGTATTTT. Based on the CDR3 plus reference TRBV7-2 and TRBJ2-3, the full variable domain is GAGVSQSPSNKVTEKGKDVELRCDPISGHTALYWYRQSLGQGLEFLIYFQGNSAPDKSGLPSDRFSAERTGGSVSTLTIQRTQQEDSAVYLCASRRGGSTDTQYFGPGTRLTVL.

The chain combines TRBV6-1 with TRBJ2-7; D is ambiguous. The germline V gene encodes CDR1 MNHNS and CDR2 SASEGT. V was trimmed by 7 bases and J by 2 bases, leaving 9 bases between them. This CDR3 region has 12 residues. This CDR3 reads CASMGLTYEQYF. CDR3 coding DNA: TGTGCCAGCATGGGATTAACCTACGAGCAGTACTTC.

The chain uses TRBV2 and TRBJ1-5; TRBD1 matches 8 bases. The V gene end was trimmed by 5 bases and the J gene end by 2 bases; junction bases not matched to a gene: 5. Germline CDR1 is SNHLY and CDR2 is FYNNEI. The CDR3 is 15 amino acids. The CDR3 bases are TGTGCCAGCAGTCCACAGGGGGTTGGCAATCAGCCCCAGCATTTT. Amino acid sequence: CASSPQGVGNQPQHF.

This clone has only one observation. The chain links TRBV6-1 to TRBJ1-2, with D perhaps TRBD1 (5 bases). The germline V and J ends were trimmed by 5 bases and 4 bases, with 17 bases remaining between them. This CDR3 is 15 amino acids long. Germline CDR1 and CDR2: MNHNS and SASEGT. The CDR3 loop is CASSPGLASIYGYTF. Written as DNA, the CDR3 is TGTGCCAGCAGTCCGGGGCTAGCTTCTATCTATGGCTACACCTTC.

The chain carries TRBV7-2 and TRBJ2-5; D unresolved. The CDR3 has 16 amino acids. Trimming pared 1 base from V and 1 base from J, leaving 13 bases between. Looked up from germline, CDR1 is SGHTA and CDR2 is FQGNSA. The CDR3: CASSLVSGSLQETQYF. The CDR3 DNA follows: TGTGCCAGCAGCTTAGTTTCAGGCTCCCTCCAAGAGACCCAGTACTTC.

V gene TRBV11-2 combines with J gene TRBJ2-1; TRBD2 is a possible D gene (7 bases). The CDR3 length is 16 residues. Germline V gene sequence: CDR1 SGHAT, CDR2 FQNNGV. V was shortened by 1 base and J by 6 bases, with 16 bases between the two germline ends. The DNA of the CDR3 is TGTGCCAGCAGCTTAGTAGGGTGGGGGGGCCTCAATGAGCAGTTCTTC. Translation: CASSLVGWGGLNEQFF.

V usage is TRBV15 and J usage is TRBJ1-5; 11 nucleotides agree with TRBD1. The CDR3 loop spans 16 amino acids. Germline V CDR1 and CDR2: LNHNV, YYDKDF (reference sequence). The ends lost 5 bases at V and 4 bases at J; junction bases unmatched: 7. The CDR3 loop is CATSGWTGGANQPQHF. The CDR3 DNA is TGTGCCACCAGCGGATGGACAGGGGGCGCGAATCAGCCCCAGCATTTT.

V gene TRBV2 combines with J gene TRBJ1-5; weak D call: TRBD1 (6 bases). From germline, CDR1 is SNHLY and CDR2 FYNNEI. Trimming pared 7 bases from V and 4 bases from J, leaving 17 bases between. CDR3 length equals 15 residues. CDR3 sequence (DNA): TGTGCCAGCACCCGAAGGGGGGGGCGAAATCAGCCCCAGCATTTT. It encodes CASTRRGGRNQPQHF. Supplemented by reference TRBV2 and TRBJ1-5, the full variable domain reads EPEVTQTPSHQVTQMGQEVILRCVPISNHLYFYWYRQILGQKVEFLVSFYNNEISEKSEIFDDQFSVERPDGSNFTLKIRSTKLEDSAMYFCASTRRGGRNQPQHFGDGTRLSIL.

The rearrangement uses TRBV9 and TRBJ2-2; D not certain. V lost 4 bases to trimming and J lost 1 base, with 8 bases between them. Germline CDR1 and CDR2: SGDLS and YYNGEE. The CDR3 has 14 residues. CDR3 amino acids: CASSPQGNTGELFF. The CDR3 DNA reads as TGTGCCAGCAGCCCCCAAGGGAACACCGGGGAGCTGTTTTTT. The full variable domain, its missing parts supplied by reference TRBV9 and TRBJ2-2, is DSGVTQTPKHLITATGQRVTLRCSPRSGDLSVYWYQQSLDQGLQFLIQYYNGEERAKGNILERFSAQQFPDLHSELNLSSLELGDSALYFCASSPQGNTGELFFGEGSRLTVL.